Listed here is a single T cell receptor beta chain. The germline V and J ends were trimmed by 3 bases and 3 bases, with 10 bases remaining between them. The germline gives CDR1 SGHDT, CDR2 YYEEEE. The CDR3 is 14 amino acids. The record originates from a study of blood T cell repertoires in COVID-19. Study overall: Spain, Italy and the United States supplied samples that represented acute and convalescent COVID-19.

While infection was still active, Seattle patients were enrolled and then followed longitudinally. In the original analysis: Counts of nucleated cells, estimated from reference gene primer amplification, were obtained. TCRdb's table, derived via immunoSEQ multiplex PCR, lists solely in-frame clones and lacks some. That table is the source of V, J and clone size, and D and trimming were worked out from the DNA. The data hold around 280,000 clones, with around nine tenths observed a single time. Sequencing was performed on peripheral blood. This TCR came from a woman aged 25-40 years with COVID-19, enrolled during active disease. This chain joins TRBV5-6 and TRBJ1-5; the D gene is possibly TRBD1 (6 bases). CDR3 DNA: TGTGCCAGCAGCTGGGGGCAGGTCAATCAGCCCCAGCATTTT. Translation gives CASSWGQVNQPQHF.